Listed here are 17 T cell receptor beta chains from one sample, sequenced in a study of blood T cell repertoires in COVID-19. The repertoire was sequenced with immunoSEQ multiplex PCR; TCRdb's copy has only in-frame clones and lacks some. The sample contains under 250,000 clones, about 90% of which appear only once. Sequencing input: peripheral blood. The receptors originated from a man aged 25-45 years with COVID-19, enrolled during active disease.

The CDR3: CASSLGTGGSTKNIQYF. CDR3 DNA sequence: TGTGCCAGCAGCCTGGGGACAGGGGGCTCAACCAAAAACATTCAGTACTTC. This chain joins TRBV7-9 and TRBJ2-4, with TRBD1 identical over 12 bases. CDR3 length: 17 residues. From germline, CDR1 is SEHNR and CDR2 FQNEAQ (reference sequence). V gave up 5 bases and J gave up 2 bases; unmatched junction bases: 7.

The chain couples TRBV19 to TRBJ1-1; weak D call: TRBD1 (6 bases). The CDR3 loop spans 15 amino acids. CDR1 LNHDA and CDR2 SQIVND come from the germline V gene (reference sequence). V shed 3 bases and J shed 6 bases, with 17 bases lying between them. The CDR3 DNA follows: TGTGCCAGTAGTATGATCTCCCAGGGGTCGGCTGAAGCTTTCTTT. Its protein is CASSMISQGSAEAFF.

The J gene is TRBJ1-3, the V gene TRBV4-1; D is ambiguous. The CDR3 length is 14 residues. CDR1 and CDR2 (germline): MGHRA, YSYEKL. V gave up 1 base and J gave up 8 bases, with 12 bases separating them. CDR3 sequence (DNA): TGCGCCAGCAGCCAAGGGGTACAGACGGACACCATATATTTT. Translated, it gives CASSQGVQTDTIYF.

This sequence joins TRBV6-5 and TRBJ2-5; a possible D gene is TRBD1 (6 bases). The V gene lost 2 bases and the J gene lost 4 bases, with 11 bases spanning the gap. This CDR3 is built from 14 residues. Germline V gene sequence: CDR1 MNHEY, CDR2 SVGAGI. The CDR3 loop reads CASSYEGQGETQYF. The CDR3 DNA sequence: TGTGCCAGCAGTTACGAGGGACAAGGAGAGACCCAGTACTTC.

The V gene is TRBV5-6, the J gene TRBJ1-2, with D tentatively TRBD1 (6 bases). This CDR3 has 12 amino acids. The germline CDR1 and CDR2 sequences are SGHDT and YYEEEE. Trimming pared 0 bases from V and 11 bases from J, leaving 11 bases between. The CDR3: CASSLGTEIYTF. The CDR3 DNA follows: TGTGCCAGCAGCTTGGGGACAGAGATATACACCTTC.

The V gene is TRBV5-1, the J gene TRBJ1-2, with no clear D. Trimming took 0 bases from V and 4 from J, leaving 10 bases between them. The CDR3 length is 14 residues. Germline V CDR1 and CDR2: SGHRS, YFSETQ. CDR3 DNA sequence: TGCGCCAGCAGCTTGGCCAACAGTGGCTATGGCTACACCTTC. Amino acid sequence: CASSLANSGYGYTF.

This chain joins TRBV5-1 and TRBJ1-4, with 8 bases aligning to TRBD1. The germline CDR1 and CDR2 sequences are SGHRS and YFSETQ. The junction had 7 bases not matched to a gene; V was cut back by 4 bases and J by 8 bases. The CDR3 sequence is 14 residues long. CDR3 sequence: CASSSRGQGEKLFF. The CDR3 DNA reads TGCGCCAGCAGCAGCAGGGGGCAAGGAGAAAAACTGTTTTTT.

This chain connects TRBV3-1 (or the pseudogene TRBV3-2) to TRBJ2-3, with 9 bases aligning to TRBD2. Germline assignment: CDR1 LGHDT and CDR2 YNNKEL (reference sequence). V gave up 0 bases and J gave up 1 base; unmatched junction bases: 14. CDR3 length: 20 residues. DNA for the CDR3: TGTGCCAGCAGCCAAGAAAACGGGCGGGGGGGCTTTTTGGGCACAGATACGCAGTATTTT. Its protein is CASSQENGRGGFLGTDTQYF.

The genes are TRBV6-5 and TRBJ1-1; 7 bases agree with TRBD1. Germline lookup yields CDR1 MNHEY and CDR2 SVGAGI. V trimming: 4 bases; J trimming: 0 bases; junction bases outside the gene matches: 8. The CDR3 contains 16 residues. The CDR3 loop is CASSSTGSWVNTEAFF. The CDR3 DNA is TGTGCCAGCAGTTCGACAGGGAGTTGGGTGAACACTGAAGCTTTCTTT.

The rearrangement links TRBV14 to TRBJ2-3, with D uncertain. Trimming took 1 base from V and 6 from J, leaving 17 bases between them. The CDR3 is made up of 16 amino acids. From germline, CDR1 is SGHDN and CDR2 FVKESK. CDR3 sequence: CASSQGSLFGSDTQYF. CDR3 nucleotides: TGTGCCAGCAGCCAAGGGAGTCTGTTCGGTTCGGATACGCAGTATTTT.

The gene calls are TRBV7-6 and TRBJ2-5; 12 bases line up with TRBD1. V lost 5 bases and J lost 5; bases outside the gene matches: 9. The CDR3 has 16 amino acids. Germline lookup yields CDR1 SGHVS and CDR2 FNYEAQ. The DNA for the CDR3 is TGTGCCAGCAGCCCCCCCGGGACAGGGGGCGAGGAGACCCAGTACTTC. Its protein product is CASSPPGTGGEETQYF.

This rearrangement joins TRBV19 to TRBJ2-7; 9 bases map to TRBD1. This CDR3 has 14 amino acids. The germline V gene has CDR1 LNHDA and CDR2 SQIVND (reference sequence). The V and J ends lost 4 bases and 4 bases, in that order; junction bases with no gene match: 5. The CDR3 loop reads CASSSGDREYEQYF. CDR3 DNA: TGTGCCAGTAGTAGTGGGGACAGGGAGTACGAGCAGTACTTC.

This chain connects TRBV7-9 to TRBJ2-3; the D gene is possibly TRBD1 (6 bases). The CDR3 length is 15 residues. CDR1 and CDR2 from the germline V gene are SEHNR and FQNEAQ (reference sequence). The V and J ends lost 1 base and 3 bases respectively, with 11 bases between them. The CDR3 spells CASSLVAGATDTQYF. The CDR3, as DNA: TGTGCCAGCAGCTTAGTGGCAGGGGCAACAGATACGCAGTATTTT.

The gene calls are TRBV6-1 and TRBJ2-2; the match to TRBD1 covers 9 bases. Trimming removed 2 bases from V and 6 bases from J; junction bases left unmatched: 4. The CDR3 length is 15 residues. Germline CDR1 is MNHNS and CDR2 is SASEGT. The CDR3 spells CASSERDRVAGELFF. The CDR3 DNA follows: TGTGCCAGCAGTGAACGGGACAGGGTTGCCGGGGAGCTGTTTTTT.

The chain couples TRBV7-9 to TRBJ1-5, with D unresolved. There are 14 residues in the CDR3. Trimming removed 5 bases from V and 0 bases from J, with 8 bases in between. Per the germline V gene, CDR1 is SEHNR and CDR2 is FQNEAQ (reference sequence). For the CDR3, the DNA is TGTGCCAGCAGCACGGGGATTAGCAATCAGCCCCAGCATTTT. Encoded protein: CASSTGISNQPQHF.

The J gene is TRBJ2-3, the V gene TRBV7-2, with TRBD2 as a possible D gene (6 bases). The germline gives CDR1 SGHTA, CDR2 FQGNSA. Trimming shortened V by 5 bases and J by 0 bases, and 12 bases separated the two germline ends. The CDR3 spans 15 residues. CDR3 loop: CASSAGGFSTDTQYF. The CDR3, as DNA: TGTGCCAGCAGCGCCGGGGGATTTAGCACAGATACGCAGTATTTT.

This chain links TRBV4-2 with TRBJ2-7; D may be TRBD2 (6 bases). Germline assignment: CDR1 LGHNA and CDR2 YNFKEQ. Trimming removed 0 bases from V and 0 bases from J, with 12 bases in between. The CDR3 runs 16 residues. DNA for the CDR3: TGTGCCAGCAGCCAAGATGGAGGGAAACCCTCCTACGAGCAGTACTTC. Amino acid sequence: CASSQDGGKPSYEQYF.